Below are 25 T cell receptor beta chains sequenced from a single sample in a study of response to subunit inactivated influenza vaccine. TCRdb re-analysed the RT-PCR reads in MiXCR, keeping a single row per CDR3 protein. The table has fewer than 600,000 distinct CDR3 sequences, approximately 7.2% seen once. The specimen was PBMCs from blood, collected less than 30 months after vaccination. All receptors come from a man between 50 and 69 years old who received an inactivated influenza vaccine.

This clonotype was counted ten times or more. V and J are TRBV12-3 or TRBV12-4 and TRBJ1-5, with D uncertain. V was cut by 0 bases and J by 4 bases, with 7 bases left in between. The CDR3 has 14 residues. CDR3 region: CASSLAMGNQPQHF. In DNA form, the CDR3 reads TGTGCCAGCAGTTTAGCTATGGGTAATCAGCCCCAGCATTTT.

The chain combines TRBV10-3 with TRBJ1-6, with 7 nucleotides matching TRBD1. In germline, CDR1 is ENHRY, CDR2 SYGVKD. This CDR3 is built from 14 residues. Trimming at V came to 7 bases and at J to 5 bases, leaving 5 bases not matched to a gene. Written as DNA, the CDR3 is TGTGCCATCACCCAACAGGGGAATAATTCACCCCTCCACTTT. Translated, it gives CAITQQGNNSPLHF.

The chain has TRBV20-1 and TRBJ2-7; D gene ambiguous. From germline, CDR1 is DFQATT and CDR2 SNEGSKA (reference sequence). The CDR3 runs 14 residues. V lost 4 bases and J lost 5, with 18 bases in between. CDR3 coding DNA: TGCAGTGCTATGGCCCGCAGTTGGGGAAACGAGCAGTACTTC. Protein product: CSAMARSWGNEQYF.

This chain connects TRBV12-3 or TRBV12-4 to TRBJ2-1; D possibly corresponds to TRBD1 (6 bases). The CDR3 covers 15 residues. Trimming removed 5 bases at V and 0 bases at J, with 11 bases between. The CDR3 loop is CASSTTGTSYNEQFF. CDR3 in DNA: TGTGCCAGCAGTACCACAGGGACCTCCTACAATGAGCAGTTCTTC.

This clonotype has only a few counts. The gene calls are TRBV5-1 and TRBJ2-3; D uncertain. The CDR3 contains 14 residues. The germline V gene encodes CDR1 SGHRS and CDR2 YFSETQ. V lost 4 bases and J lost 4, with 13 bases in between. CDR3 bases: TGCGCCAGCAGCGACGGAAGACTGGCAGATACGCAGTATTTT. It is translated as CASSDGRLADTQYF.

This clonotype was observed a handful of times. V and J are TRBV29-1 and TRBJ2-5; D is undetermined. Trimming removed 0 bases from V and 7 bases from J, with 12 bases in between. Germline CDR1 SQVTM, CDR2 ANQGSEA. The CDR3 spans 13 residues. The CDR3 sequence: CSVEEATTRTQYF. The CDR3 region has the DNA TGCAGCGTTGAAGAGGCCACTACCCGGACCCAGTACTTC.

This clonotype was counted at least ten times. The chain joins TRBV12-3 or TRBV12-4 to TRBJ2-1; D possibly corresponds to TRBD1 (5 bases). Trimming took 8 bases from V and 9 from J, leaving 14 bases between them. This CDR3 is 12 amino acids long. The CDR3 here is CASQQGPSEQFF. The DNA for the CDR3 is TGTGCCAGCCAGCAGGGCCCGAGTGAGCAGTTCTTC.

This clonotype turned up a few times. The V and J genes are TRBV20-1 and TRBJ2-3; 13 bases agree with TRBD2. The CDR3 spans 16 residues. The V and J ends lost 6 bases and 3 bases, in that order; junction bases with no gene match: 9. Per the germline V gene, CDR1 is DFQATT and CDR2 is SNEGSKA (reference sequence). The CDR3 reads CSARLAGGIGTDTQYF. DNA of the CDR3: TGCAGTGCCAGACTAGCGGGAGGAATTGGGACAGATACGCAGTATTTT.

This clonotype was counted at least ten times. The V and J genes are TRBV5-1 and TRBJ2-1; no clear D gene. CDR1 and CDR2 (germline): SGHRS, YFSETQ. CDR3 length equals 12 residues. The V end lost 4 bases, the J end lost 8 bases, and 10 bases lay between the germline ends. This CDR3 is CASSPLDDEQFF. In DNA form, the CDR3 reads TGCGCCAGCAGCCCCCTCGACGATGAGCAGTTCTTC.

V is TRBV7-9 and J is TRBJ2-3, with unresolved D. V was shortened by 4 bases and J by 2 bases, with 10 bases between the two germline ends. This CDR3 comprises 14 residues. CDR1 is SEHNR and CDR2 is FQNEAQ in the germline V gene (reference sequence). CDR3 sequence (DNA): TGTGCCAGCAGCTCACAGACGACCACAGATACGCAGTATTTT. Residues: CASSSQTTTDTQYF.

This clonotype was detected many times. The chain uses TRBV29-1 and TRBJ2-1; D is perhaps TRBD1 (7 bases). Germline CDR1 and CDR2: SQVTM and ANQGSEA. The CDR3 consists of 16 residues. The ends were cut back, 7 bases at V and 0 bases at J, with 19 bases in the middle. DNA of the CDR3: TGCAGCGCCGCCGGGGGTCGGGACAGCTCCTACAATGAGCAGTTCTTC. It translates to CSAAGGRDSSYNEQFF.

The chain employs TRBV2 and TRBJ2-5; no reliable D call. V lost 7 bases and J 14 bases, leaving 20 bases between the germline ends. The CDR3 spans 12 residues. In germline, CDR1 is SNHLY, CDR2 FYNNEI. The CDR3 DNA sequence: TGTGCCAGCACACGCTTATCCCAAGAGATATACTTC. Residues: CASTRLSQEIYF.

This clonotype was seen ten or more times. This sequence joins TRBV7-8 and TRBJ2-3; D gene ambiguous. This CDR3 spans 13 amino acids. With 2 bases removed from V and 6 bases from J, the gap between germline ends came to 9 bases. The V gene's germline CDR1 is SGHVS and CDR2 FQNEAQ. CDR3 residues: CASSLYLRDTQYF. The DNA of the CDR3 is TGTGCCAGCAGCTTATACTTACGGGATACGCAGTATTTT.

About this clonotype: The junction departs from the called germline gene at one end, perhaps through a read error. CDR3 nucleotides: TGTGCCAGCAGTTCGTACAGTCAAGAGACCAAGTACTTC. It specifies CASSSYSQETKYF. The genes are TRBV27 and TRBJ2-5, with unresolved D. The CDR3 loop spans 13 amino acids. Germline lookup yields CDR1 MNHEY and CDR2 SMNVEV (reference sequence).

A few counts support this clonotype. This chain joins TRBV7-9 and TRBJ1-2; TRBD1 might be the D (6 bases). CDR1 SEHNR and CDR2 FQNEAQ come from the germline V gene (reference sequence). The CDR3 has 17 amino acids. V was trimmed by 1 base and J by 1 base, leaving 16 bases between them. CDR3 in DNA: TGTGCCAGCAGCTTAGAATCGTGGACAGAACTTAACTATGGCTACACCTTC. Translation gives CASSLESWTELNYGYTF. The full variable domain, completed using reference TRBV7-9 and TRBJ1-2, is DTGVSQNPRHKITKRGQNVTFRCDPISEHNRLYWYRQTLGQGPEFLTYFQNEAQLEKSRLLSDRFSAERPKGSFSTLEIQRTEQGDSAMYLCASSLESWTELNYGYTFGSGTRLTVV.

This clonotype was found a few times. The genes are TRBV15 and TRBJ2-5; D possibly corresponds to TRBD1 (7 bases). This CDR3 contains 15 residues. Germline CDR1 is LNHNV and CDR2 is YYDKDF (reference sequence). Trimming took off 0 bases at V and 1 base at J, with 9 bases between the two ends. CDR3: CATSRDQGGQETQYF. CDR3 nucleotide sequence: TGTGCCACCAGCAGAGATCAGGGGGGCCAAGAGACCCAGTACTTC.

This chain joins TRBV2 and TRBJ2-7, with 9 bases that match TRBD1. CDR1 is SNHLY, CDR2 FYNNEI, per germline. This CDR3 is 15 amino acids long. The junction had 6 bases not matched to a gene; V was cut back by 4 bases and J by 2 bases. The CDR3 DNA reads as TGTGCCAGCAGTGTCGGGACAGGGCGAACCTACGAGCAGTACTTC. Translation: CASSVGTGRTYEQYF.

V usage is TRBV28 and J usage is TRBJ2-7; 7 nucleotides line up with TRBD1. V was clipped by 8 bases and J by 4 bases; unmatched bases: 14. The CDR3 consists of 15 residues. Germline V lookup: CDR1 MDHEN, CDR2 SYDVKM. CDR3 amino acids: CASSSILRQGYEQYF. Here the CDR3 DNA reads TGTGCCAGCTCTTCTATCTTGAGACAGGGATACGAGCAGTACTTC.

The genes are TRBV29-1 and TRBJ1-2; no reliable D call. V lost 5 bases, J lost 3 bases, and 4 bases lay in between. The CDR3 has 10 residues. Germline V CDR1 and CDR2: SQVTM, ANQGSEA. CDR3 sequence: CSVLDYGYTF. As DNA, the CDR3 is TGCAGCGTTCTCGACTATGGCTACACCTTC. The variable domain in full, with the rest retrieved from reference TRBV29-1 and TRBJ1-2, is SAVISQKPSRDICQRGTSLTIQCQVDSQVTMMFWYRQQPGQSLTLIATANQGSEATYESGFVIDKFPISRPNLTFSTLTVSNMSPEDSSIYLCSVLDYGYTFGSGTRLTVV.

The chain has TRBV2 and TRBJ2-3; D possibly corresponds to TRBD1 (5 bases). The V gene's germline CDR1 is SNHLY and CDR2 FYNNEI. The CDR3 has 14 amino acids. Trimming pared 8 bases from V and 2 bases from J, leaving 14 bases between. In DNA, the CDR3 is TGTGCCAGCTCGGCCCAGGGCTTCACAGATACGCAGTATTTT. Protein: CASSAQGFTDTQYF.

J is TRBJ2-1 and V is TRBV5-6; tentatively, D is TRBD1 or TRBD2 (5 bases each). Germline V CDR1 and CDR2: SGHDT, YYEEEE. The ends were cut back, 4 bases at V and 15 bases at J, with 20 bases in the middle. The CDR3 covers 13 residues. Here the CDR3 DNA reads TGTGCCAGCAGCGCGAGGTTTGGGGGAAAGTCGTTCTTC. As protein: CASSARFGGKSFF.

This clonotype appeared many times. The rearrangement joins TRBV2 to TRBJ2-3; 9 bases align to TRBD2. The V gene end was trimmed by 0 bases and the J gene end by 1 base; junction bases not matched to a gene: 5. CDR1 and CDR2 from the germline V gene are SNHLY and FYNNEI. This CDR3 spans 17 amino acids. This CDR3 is CASSEAGAGGGTDTQYF. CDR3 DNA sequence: TGTGCCAGCAGTGAAGCAGGAGCGGGAGGAGGCACAGATACGCAGTATTTT.

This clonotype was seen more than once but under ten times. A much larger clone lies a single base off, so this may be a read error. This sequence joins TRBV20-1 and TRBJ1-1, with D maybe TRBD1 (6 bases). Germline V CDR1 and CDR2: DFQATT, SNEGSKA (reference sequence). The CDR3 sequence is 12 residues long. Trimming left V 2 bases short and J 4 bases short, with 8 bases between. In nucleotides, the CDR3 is TGCAGTGCTAGACAGGGGAGCACTGAAGCTTTCTTT. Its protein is CSARQGSTEAFF.

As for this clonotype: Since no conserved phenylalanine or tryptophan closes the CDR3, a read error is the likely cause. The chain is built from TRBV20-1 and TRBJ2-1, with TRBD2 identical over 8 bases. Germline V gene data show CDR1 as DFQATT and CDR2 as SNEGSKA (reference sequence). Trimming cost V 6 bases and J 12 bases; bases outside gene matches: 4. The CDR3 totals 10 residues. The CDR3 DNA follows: TGCAGTGCCAGGAGCGGGGGGCAGTTCTCC. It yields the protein CSARSGGQFS.

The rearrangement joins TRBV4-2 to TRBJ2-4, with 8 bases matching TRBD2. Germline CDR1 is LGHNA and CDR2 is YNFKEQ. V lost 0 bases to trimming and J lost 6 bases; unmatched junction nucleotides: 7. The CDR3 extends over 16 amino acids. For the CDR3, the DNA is TGTGCCAGCAGCCAAGACTATGCTGGGACTAGAAACATTCAGTACTTC. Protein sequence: CASSQDYAGTRNIQYF.